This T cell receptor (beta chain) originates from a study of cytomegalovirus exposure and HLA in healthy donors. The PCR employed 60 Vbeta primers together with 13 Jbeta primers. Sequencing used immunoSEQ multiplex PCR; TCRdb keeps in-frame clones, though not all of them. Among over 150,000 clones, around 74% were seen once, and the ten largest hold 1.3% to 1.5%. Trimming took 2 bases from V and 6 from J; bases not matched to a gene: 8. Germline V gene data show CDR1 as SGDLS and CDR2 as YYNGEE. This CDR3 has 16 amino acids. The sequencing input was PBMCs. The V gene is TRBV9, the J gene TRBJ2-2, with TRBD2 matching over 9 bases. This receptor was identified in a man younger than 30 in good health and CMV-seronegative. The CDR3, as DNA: TGTGCCAGCAGCGTCATTAGCGGGAGTTGGGCCGGGGAGCTGTTTTTT. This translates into CASSVISGSWAGELFF.